In its sample, the clone carrying this TCR beta chain was seen many times. Its specificity is unknown. The source of the sample is a study of beta chain features in type 1 diabetes. Looking at the study overall: Comparable age, gender and cell yields were observed in patients relative to healthy donors. Study-wide results and caveats: An over-representation of cells with high TCR expression could result from cDNA sequencing. PCR might favor shorter templates, equally in patients and controls.

Germline CDR1 is LGHNA and CDR2 is YNFKEQ. CDR3 length equals 15 residues. V lost 6 bases and J 2 bases, leaving 11 bases between the germline ends. The investigators reverse transcribed all of the isolated RNA, so they sequenced expressed TCRB transcripts. The table came from immunoSEQ multiplex PCR; TCRdb's copy has only in-frame clones and leaves some out. The sample shows 860,000 or so clones, about 17% of them seen only once. Sequencing was carried out using naive CD4+ T cells from blood. This sequence originates from a woman aged 18-35 years in good health. The chain joins TRBV4-2 to TRBJ2-6; perhaps D is TRBD1 or TRBD2 (5 bases each). The CDR3 spells CASRTGDAGANVLTF. In nucleotides, the CDR3 is TGTGCCAGCAGGACCGGGGACGCTGGGGCCAACGTCCTGACTTTC.